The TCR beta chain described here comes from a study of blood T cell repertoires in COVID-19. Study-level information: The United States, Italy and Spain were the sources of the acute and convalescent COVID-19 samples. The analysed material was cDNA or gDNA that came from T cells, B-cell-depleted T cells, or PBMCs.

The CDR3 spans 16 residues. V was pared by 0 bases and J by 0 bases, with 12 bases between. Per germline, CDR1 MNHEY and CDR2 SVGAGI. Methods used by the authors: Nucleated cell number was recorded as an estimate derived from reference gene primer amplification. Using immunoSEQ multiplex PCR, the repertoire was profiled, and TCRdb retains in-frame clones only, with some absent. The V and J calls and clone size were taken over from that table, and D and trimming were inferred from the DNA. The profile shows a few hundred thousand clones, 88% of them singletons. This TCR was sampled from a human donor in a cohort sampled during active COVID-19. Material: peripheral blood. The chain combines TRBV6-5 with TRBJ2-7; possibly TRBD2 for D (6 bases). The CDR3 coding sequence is TGTGCCAGCAGTTACTCCGGGGACGGGAGCTCCTACGAGCAGTACTTC. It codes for CASSYSGDGSSYEQYF.